A single T cell receptor (beta chain) is shown here with its context. These data belong to a study of shared T cell receptors in the human thymus. Germline assignment: CDR1 LNHNV and CDR2 YYDKDF (reference sequence). This CDR3 spans 16 amino acids. Trimming cost V 2 bases and J 0 bases; bases outside gene matches: 1. Produced via immunoSEQ multiplex PCR; TCRdb's table is partial and in-frame only. The sample includes hundreds of thousands of clones, about 90% of them seen just once. The same specimen was also included in a second study, on human thymus T cells. As that report states: Finnish infants who were healthy and having corrective surgery for congenital heart defects made up the donors. Resections from corrective heart surgery supplied the thymus tissue. Thymic and blood repertoires seemed to show skewed V and J gene use. Thymic TCR repertoires of unrelated people reportedly overlapped highly.

Sequencing was performed on thymocytes. The V call is TRBV15, the J call TRBJ2-5, with 12 nucleotides matching TRBD2. The receptor comes from a boy under two years old with a congenital heart defect. CDR3 sequence (DNA): TGTGCCACCAGCAGAAGACTAGCGGGAGACCAAGAGACCCAGTACTTC. It specifies CATSRRLAGDQETQYF. The entire variable domain, with the rest obtained from reference TRBV15 and TRBJ2-5, is as follows: DAMVIQNPRYQVTQFGKPVTLSCSQTLNHNVMYWYQQKSSQAPKLLFHYYDKDFNNEADTPDNFQSRRPNTSFCFLDIRSPGLGDTAMYLCATSRRLAGDQETQYFGPGTRLLVL.